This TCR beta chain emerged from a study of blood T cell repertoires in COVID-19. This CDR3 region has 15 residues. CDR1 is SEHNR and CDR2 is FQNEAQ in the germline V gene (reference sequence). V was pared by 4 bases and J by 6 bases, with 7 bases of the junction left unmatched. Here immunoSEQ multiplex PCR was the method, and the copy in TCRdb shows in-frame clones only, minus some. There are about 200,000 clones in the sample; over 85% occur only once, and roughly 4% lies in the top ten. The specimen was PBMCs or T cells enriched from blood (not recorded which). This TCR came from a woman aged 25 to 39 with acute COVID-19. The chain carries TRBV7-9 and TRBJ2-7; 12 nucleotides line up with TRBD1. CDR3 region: CASSWGGTGGGEQYF. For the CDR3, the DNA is TGTGCCAGCAGCTGGGGTGGGACAGGGGGCGGCGAGCAGTACTTC.